The source of this TCR beta chain is a study of circulating tumor DNA in untreated peripheral T-cell lymphoma. Points from the study as a whole: Tumor-specific clonotypes were found in 65% to 80% of patients.

Germline CDR1 is MGHRA and CDR2 is YSYEKL. This CDR3 is built from 14 residues. Trimming took 4 bases from V and 7 from J; bases not matched to a gene: 2. Before treatment, baseline tumor tissue was collected for sequencing. As for this clone: Its specificity is not known.

Repertoires were generated with immunoSEQ multiplex PCR, while TCRdb's copy carries only in-frame clones and drops some. The table lists more than 6,500 clones, around 77% of them singletons. This TCR was sampled from a human donor with peripheral T-cell lymphoma. Sample: tumor tissue. The rearrangement links TRBV4-1 to TRBJ2-2; 11 bases map to TRBD1. The CDR3 spells CASSRTGGIGELFF. As DNA, the CDR3 is TGCGCCAGCAGCCGGACAGGGGGCATCGGGGAGCTGTTTTTT.